This T cell receptor beta chain was sequenced in a study of cytotoxic CD8 clonotypes in ibrutinib-treated CLL. Study-level points and caveats: Sample timing was unmatched between remission and later-progressing patients; lymph nodes unstudied.

Germline assignment: CDR1 SGHDT and CDR2 YYEEEE. The length of the CDR3 is 12 residues. V was cut by 1 base and J by 5 bases, with 6 bases left in between. This clone was recorded a few times. Its antigen is undetermined. The same CDR3 can be traced to other DNA sequences in this sample. Generated by immunoSEQ multiplex PCR, the TCRdb table keeps only in-frame clones and is missing some. The sample has about 160,000 clones; 70% to 85% are singletons. The specimen was PBMCs, collected after 12 months of ibrutinib treatment. V gene TRBV5-6 combines with J gene TRBJ1-1, with a possible D match to TRBD1 (6 bases). This TCR came from a human donor with chronic lymphocytic leukemia. Here the CDR3 reads CASSLRGTEAFF. The CDR3 DNA sequence: TGTGCCAGCAGCTTGAGGGGGACTGAAGCTTTCTTT.